These T cell receptor beta chains were read from a single sample in a study of shared clonotypes between healthy human individuals. Libraries were prepared by immunoSEQ multiplex PCR; TCRdb keeps only in-frame clonotypes and omits some of them. The sample lists millions of clones, roughly 95% seen once, with roughly 0.13% in the top ten. The sample comprised naive CD4+ T cells sorted from blood. These receptors originate from a man aged 18-30 years in good health. Both conserved end residues are part of each CDR3. Each record gives: D gene, V gene, J gene, clone size, CDR3 DNA, CDR3 protein. The D gene is left open where the match is weak. The listing skips clone size in some rows; elsewhere it reads once, few, many or a size class.

D: NA; V: TRBV5-4; J: TRBJ2-4; size: NA; DNA: TGTGCCAGCAGCTTGGCAGGGGAAAACATTCAGTACTTC; CDR3: CASSLAGENIQYF
D: NA; V: TRBV4-1; J: TRBJ1-5; size: NA; DNA: TGCGCCAGCAGCCAAGCCGGGACACTCATTCAGCCCCAGCATTTT; CDR3: CASSQAGTLIQPQHF
D: NA; V: TRBV6-1; J: TRBJ1-1; size: NA; DNA: TGTGCCAGCAGATCGTGGGGGGACACTGAAGCTTTCTTT; CDR3: CASRSWGDTEAFF
D: TRBD2; V: TRBV19; J: TRBJ2-3; size: NA; DNA: TGTGCCAGTAGTAGCGGGAGAGGCACAGATACGCAGTATTTT; CDR3: CASSSGRGTDTQYF
D: TRBD2; V: TRBV2; J: TRBJ2-1; size: NA; DNA: TGTGCCAGCAGGCCGGGACTAGCGTACAATGAGCAGTTCTTC; CDR3: CASRPGLAYNEQFF
D: NA; V: TRBV5-1; J: TRBJ1-5; size: NA; DNA: TGCGCCAGCAGCTTTGGAGGAGATAGCAATCAGCCCCAGCATTTT; CDR3: CASSFGGDSNQPQHF
D: TRBD1; V: TRBV7-6; J: TRBJ2-7; size: NA; DNA: TGTGCCAGCAGCTTAGGCGTTGGGACAGGGGGATCCTACGAGCAGTACTTC; CDR3: CASSLGVGTGGSYEQYF
D: NA; V: TRBV2; J: TRBJ2-2; size: NA; DNA: TGTGCCAGCAGCCCCTGGACCTCCATCCCCGGGGAGCTGTTTTTT; CDR3: CASSPWTSIPGELFF
D: NA; V: TRBV27; J: TRBJ2-7; size: NA; DNA: TGTGCCAGCAGGGTGGGACACGGCCTATCCTACGAGCAGTACTTC; CDR3: CASRVGHGLSYEQYF
D: TRBD1; V: TRBV6-6; J: TRBJ2-7; size: NA; DNA: TGTGCCAGCAGTTTTTACCGGACAGGGATCCACGAGCAGTACTTC; CDR3: CASSFYRTGIHEQYF
D: NA; V: TRBV4-1; J: TRBJ2-7; size: NA; DNA: TGCGCCAGCAGCCACTCCGCTCGGACCTCCTACGAGCAGTACTTC; CDR3: CASSHSARTSYEQYF
D: TRBD1; V: TRBV23-1; J: TRBJ2-7; size: NA; DNA: TGCGCCAGCAGTCAAGGAGGGACAGGCCGGAGTCTAAACTACGAGCAGTACTTC; CDR3: CASSQGGTGRSLNYEQYF
D: NA; V: TRBV13; J: TRBJ1-6; size: NA; DNA: TGTGCCAGCAGCGCCCAGGGGATATGGAGAGACAATTCACCCCTCCACTTT; CDR3: CASSAQGIWRDNSPLHF
D: NA; V: TRBV6-1; J: TRBJ2-7; size: NA; DNA: TGTGCCAGCAGTGAATTTCCAGGGTCGACCTACGAGCAGTACTTC; CDR3: CASSEFPGSTYEQYF
D: NA; V: TRBV18; J: TRBJ1-4; size: NA; DNA: TGTGCCAGCTCACCACGGGAGGGGGAACTGTTTTTT; CDR3: CASSPREGELFF
D: NA; V: TRBV6-5; J: TRBJ2-7; size: once; DNA: TGTGCCAGCAGTTTGTCAGGACGGGGGACCTACGAGCAGTACTTC; CDR3: CASSLSGRGTYEQYF
D: TRBD1; V: TRBV5-1; J: TRBJ2-7; size: NA; DNA: TGCGCCAGCAGCTTGGGGGACAGGTCCTACGAGCAGTACTTC; CDR3: CASSLGDRSYEQYF
D: TRBD2; V: TRBV5-1; J: TRBJ2-1; size: NA; DNA: TGCGCCAGCAGCCCGGGACTAGCGACGAGAGGAGAGCAGTTCTTC; CDR3: CASSPGLATRGEQFF
D: NA; V: TRBV5-1; J: TRBJ2-3; size: NA; DNA: TGCGCCAGCAGCTTGGGAGGCGGGAGCACAGATACGCAGTATTTT; CDR3: CASSLGGGSTDTQYF
D: NA; V: TRBV29-1; J: TRBJ2-5; size: NA; DNA: TGCAGCGGGGGGGACGTCCAAGAGACCCAGTACTTC; CDR3: CSGGDVQETQYF
D: NA; V: TRBV5-1; J: TRBJ2-1; size: NA; DNA: TGCGCCAGCAGCTTGGGTTTCAATGAGCAGTTCTTC; CDR3: CASSLGFNEQFF
D: NA; V: TRBV29-1; J: TRBJ1-5; size: NA; DNA: TGCAGCGTTGATTCGGGAAGTCCCAATCAGCCCCAGCATTTT; CDR3: CSVDSGSPNQPQHF
D: NA; V: TRBV25-1; J: TRBJ2-3; size: NA; DNA: TGTGCCATTCACTGGGGGTCCACTAGCCCAGTGGGAGCAGATACGCAGTATTTT; CDR3: CAIHWGSTSPVGADTQYF
D: TRBD1; V: TRBV5-1; J: TRBJ1-6; size: NA; DNA: TGCGCCAGCAGCGTGGGACAGACTAATTCACCCCTCCACTTT; CDR3: CASSVGQTNSPLHF
D: NA; V: TRBV19; J: TRBJ1-5; size: NA; DNA: TGTGCCAGTAGTATACCCATCACGGGCAATCAGCCCCAGCATTTT; CDR3: CASSIPITGNQPQHF
D: TRBD1; V: TRBV19; J: TRBJ1-5; size: NA; DNA: TGTGCCAGTAGTATGATCGGGACAGGGGGCGGATGGAGCAATCAGCCCCAGCATTTT; CDR3: CASSMIGTGGGWSNQPQHF
D: NA; V: TRBV6-5; J: TRBJ1-2; size: NA; DNA: TGTGCCAGCAGGCAGGGTGATGGCTACACCTTC; CDR3: CASRQGDGYTF
D: NA; V: TRBV7-2; J: TRBJ2-1; size: once; DNA: TGTGCCAGCAGCTTAGGACAGGCGCCAATAAATGAGCAGTTCTTC; CDR3: CASSLGQAPINEQFF
D: NA; V: TRBV6-5; J: TRBJ1-6; size: NA; DNA: TGTGCCAGCACCCGGGCCCTGGATAATTCACCCCTCCACTTT; CDR3: CASTRALDNSPLHF
D: NA; V: TRBV28; J: TRBJ2-3; size: NA; DNA: TGTGCCAGCAGTTTAAGAACAGGGTGGACAGATACGCAGTATTTT; CDR3: CASSLRTGWTDTQYF
D: TRBD2; V: TRBV4-2; J: TRBJ2-3; size: NA; DNA: TGTGCCAGCAGCATGTGGGCGGGGGGTACAACTAGCACAGATACGCAGTATTTT; CDR3: CASSMWAGGTTSTDTQYF
D: TRBD2; V: TRBV7-2; J: TRBJ2-7; size: once; DNA: TGTGCCAGCAGCTTAGACAGGACTAGGGTCTACGAGCAGTACTTC; CDR3: CASSLDRTRVYEQYF
D: NA; V: TRBV7-3; J: TRBJ2-3; size: NA; DNA: TGTGCCAGCAGCTTATACAGGGAAGATACGCAGTATTTT; CDR3: CASSLYREDTQYF
D: NA; V: TRBV10-2; J: TRBJ1-2; size: once; DNA: TGCGCCAGCAGTGAGGGACAGCCCGGCAGGCGTGGCTACACCTTC; CDR3: CASSEGQPGRRGYTF
D: NA; V: TRBV14; J: TRBJ1-3; size: NA; DNA: TGTGCCAGCAGCCAAGATCGGGGCGGAAACACCATATATTTT; CDR3: CASSQDRGGNTIYF
D: NA; V: TRBV30; J: TRBJ1-1; size: NA; DNA: TGTGCCTGGACTGACAGGATGAACACTGAAGCTTTCTTT; CDR3: CAWTDRMNTEAFF
D: NA; V: TRBV4-1; J: TRBJ2-7; size: NA; DNA: TGCGCCAGCAGCCTCGTTGGCCCCCGGGCGGCCTACGAGCAGTACTTC; CDR3: CASSLVGPRAAYEQYF
D: TRBD1; V: TRBV4-1; J: TRBJ1-1; size: NA; DNA: TGCGCCAGCAGCCAAGCTAGGGCAGGGGGCCCTGAAGCTTTCTTT; CDR3: CASSQARAGGPEAFF
D: TRBD1; V: TRBV27; J: TRBJ2-7; size: NA; DNA: TGTGCCAGCAGTGGGACAGGGGTAGGATTTACTTTCTACGAGCAGTACTTC; CDR3: CASSGTGVGFTFYEQYF
D: NA; V: TRBV7-8; J: TRBJ2-3; size: NA; DNA: TGTGCCAGCAGCTTAGAGCGCGTAGATACGCAGTATTTT; CDR3: CASSLERVDTQYF
D: NA; V: TRBV30; J: TRBJ1-4; size: once; DNA: TGTGCCTGGGGAAATAATGAAAAACTGTTTTTT; CDR3: CAWGNNEKLFF
D: NA; V: TRBV30; J: TRBJ1-5; size: NA; DNA: TGTGCCTGGAGTGTGGCCGATAGCAATCAGCCCCAGCATTTT; CDR3: CAWSVADSNQPQHF
D: NA; V: TRBV27; J: TRBJ2-7; size: NA; DNA: TGTGCCAGCAGTAAGATGGGGCGCCCCGTCGAGCAGTACTTC; CDR3: CASSKMGRPVEQYF
D: NA; V: TRBV5-4; J: TRBJ1-4; size: once; DNA: TGTGCCAGCAGTCTACAGGGTGGGGCAACTAATGAAAAACTGTTTTTT; CDR3: CASSLQGGATNEKLFF
D: NA; V: TRBV5-5; J: TRBJ1-6; size: few; DNA: TGTGCCAGCAGCATAGGGATAGATAATTCACCCCTCCACTTT; CDR3: CASSIGIDNSPLHF
D: NA; V: TRBV4-3; J: TRBJ1-5; size: NA; DNA: TGCGCCAGCAGCCCGGACCGGGCCACTCATCAGCCCCAGCATTTT; CDR3: CASSPDRATHQPQHF
D: TRBD2; V: TRBV7-2; J: TRBJ2-7; size: NA; DNA: TGTGCCAGCAGCTTAGTGACTAGCGGGACCTACGAGCAGTACTTC; CDR3: CASSLVTSGTYEQYF
D: NA; V: TRBV6-6; J: TRBJ1-6; size: NA; DNA: TGTGCCAGCAGTTACGGACAAATTTATAATTCACCCCTCCACTTT; CDR3: CASSYGQIYNSPLHF
D: NA; V: TRBV4-3; J: TRBJ2-3; size: NA; DNA: TGCGCCAGCAGCCCTGATTGGGACCGGCGGGCAGATACGCAGTATTTT; CDR3: CASSPDWDRRADTQYF
D: NA; V: TRBV11-2; J: TRBJ1-1; size: NA; DNA: TGTGCCAGCAGCCCGCAACCGGGGAACACTGAAGCTTTCTTT; CDR3: CASSPQPGNTEAFF
D: NA; V: TRBV25-1; J: TRBJ2-7; size: NA; DNA: TGTGCCAGCAGTTCGGGGGACAGTAGGTCCTACGAGCAGTACTTC; CDR3: CASSSGDSRSYEQYF